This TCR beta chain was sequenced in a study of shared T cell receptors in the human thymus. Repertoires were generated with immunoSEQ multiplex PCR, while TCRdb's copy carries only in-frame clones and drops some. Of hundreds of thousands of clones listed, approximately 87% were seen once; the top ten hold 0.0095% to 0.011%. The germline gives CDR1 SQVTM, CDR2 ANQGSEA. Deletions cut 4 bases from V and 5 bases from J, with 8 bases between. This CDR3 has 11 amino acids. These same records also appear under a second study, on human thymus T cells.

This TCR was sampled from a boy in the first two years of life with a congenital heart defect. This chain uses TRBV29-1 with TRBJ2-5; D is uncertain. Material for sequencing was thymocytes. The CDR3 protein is CSVVERETQYF. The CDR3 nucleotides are TGCAGCGTTGTCGAGAGGGAGACCCAGTACTTC.